The 21 T cell receptor beta chains listed next were all sequenced from one sample in a study of cytomegalovirus exposure and HLA in healthy donors. PCR used 60 Vbeta primers and 13 Jbeta primers. The assay was immunoSEQ multiplex PCR, and TCRdb's table has in-frame clones only and misses some. The repertoire consists of 150,000 to 200,000 clones, with around 80% occurring once and the leading ten covering 10% to 12%. Sequencing was done on a sample of PBMCs. These receptors were collected from a man aged 18 to 35 in good health and CMV-seropositive.

V gene TRBV11-2 combines with J gene TRBJ2-1, with TRBD2 matching 9 bases. CDR1 is SGHAT and CDR2 is FQNNGV in the germline V gene. V lost 4 bases, J lost 8 bases, and 9 bases stayed unmatched. The CDR3 covers 15 residues. DNA of the CDR3: TGTGCCAGCAGCTCAAGCGGGAGGCCTCCCTATGAGCAGTTCTTC. It is translated as CASSSSGRPPYEQFF.

A note on this clone: The sample holds other DNA sequences that translate to the same CDR3. The genes are TRBV28 and TRBJ2-7; maybe TRBD2 (6 bases). The V end lost 2 bases, the J end lost 4 bases, and 6 bases lay between the germline ends. Germline CDR1 and CDR2: MDHEN and SYDVKM. The CDR3 consists of 12 residues. The CDR3 sequence: CASSLRGYEQYF. The CDR3 DNA reads TGTGCCAGCAGTTTACGGGGGTACGAGCAGTACTTC.

This clone was observed once. The chain couples TRBV5-6 to TRBJ2-7, with TRBD1 as a possible D gene (5 bases). Germline CDR1 and CDR2: SGHDT and YYEEEE. V shed 4 bases and J shed 2 bases, with 10 bases lying between them. The CDR3 extends over 13 amino acids. The CDR3 loop is CASSRDRAYEQYF. The CDR3, as DNA: TGTGCCAGCAGCCGCGACAGAGCCTACGAGCAGTACTTC.

The chain is built from TRBV5-1 and TRBJ2-5, with 10 nucleotides matching TRBD2. V shed 2 bases, J shed 5 bases, and the junction held 15 bases outside the gene matches. The CDR3 runs 18 residues. Per germline, CDR1 SGHRS and CDR2 YFSETQ. CDR3: CASSFDSMSSGSGETQYF. CDR3 in DNA: TGCGCCAGCAGCTTCGATAGTATGTCTAGCGGGAGTGGTGAGACCCAGTACTTC.

The V and J genes are TRBV7-9 and TRBJ1-3; D gene ambiguous. The CDR3 spans 13 residues. V shed 2 bases and J shed 2 bases, with 4 bases lying between them. The germline CDR1 and CDR2 sequences are SEHNR and FQNEAQ (reference sequence). In nucleotides, the CDR3 is TGTGCCAGCAGCTTAAACACTGGAAACACCATATATTTT. Amino acid sequence: CASSLNTGNTIYF. Based on the CDR3 plus reference TRBV7-9 and TRBJ1-3, the full variable domain is DTGVSQNPRHKITKRGQNVTFRCDPISEHNRLYWYRQTLGQGPEFLTYFQNEAQLEKSRLLSDRFSAERPKGSFSTLEIQRTEQGDSAMYLCASSLNTGNTIYFGEGSWLTVV.

The chain couples TRBV19 to TRBJ2-1; no reliable D call. The germline V and J ends were trimmed by 5 bases and 5 bases, with 10 bases remaining between them. The CDR3 runs 13 residues. In germline, CDR1 is LNHDA, CDR2 SQIVND (reference sequence). The DNA of the CDR3 is TGTGCCAGTAGTCCGGGTCACAACAATGAGCAGTTCTTC. This encodes CASSPGHNNEQFF.

The chain recombines TRBV28 with TRBJ2-7; D unresolved. V was trimmed by 7 bases and J by 0 bases, leaving 10 bases between them. Germline V gene data show CDR1 as MDHEN and CDR2 as SYDVKM. There are 13 residues in the CDR3. CDR3 protein: CASKVGSSYEQYF. In DNA form, the CDR3 reads TGTGCCAGCAAGGTCGGGTCCTCCTACGAGCAGTACTTC.

This chain links TRBV19 with TRBJ2-1; 12 bases agree with TRBD2. J gave up 8 bases and V 6 bases, and 5 bases lay outside the gene matches. Germline CDR1 and CDR2: LNHDA and SQIVND (reference sequence). There are 14 residues in the CDR3. The CDR3: CASRPSGRAYEQFF. DNA of the CDR3: TGTGCCAGTAGGCCTAGCGGGAGGGCCTATGAGCAGTTCTTC.

This clone was detected once. The chain couples TRBV13 to TRBJ2-3; a possible D gene is TRBD1 (6 bases). V gave up 7 bases and J gave up 4 bases, with 12 bases separating them. In germline, CDR1 is PRHDT, CDR2 FYEKMQ (reference sequence). This CDR3 region has 13 residues. CDR3 nucleotide sequence: TGTGCCAGCAAAGCGACAGGAGCAGATACGCAGTATTTT. This translates into CASKATGADTQYF.

V is TRBV14 and J is TRBJ2-3; a possible D gene is TRBD1 (5 bases). Per the germline V gene, CDR1 is SGHDN and CDR2 is FVKESK. Trimming removed 7 bases at V and 6 bases at J, with 17 bases between. The CDR3 is 14 amino acids. CDR3 in DNA: TGTGCCAGCAACGTGACATGGGGCTGGGATACGCAGTATTTT. This gives the protein CASNVTWGWDTQYF.

This chain links TRBV4-1 with TRBJ2-7; D is possibly TRBD2 (6 bases). The CDR3 has 15 amino acids. The V end lost 1 base, the J end lost 3 bases, and 13 bases lay between the germline ends. CDR1 is MGHRA and CDR2 is YSYEKL in the germline V gene. CDR3 in DNA: TGCGCCAGCAGCCAAGGAAGCGGGCTATACTACGAGCAGTACTTC. Amino acids: CASSQGSGLYYEQYF.

The gene calls are TRBV4-1 and TRBJ2-4, with 11 nucleotides matching TRBD2. The CDR3 is 18 residues long. Trimming cost V 1 base and J 1 base; bases outside gene matches: 6. Germline CDR1 reads MGHRA; CDR2 reads YSYEKL. Written as DNA, the CDR3 is TGCGCCAGCAGCCAAGTGAGGACTAGCGGGCTGGCCAAAAACATTCAGTACTTC. The encoded protein is CASSQVRTSGLAKNIQYF.

V and J are TRBV18 and TRBJ2-7, with D maybe TRBD1 (5 bases). The CDR3 is 14 amino acids. Germline V gene sequence: CDR1 KGHSH, CDR2 LQKENI. Between the trimmed V and J ends, which lost 2 bases and 3 bases, there was a span of 11 bases. CDR3 bases: TGTGCCAGCTCACCAACAGGTTTAAGCTACGAGCAGTACTTC. Translation: CASSPTGLSYEQYF.

The chain joins TRBV2 to TRBJ2-3; D gene uncertain. The CDR3 is 14 amino acids. Germline V CDR1 and CDR2: SNHLY, FYNNEI. The V end lost 4 bases, the J end lost 0 bases, and 8 bases lay between the germline ends. The CDR3 here is CASSVALSTDTQYF. In nucleotides, the CDR3 is TGTGCCAGCAGTGTCGCACTTAGCACAGATACGCAGTATTTT.

The chain employs TRBV15 and TRBJ2-5; D is perhaps TRBD2 (5 bases). Trimming left V 8 bases short and J 5 bases short, with 18 bases between. The CDR3 totals 14 residues. From germline, CDR1 is LNHNV and CDR2 YYDKDF (reference sequence). In DNA, the CDR3 is TGTGCCACCGGCTTCGGTGGGAGCAGCGAGACCCAGTACTTC. Translating it yields CATGFGGSSETQYF.

This chain links TRBV19 with TRBJ2-7; D is perhaps TRBD1 (6 bases). The CDR3 is 14 amino acids. V dropped 5 bases and J dropped 2 bases, with 13 bases sitting between them. CDR1 LNHDA and CDR2 SQIVND come from the germline V gene (reference sequence). The CDR3 spells CASSPDSNAYEQYF. The CDR3 nucleotides are TGTGCCAGTAGTCCGGACAGTAATGCCTACGAGCAGTACTTC.

The chain employs TRBV7-9 and TRBJ1-3, with D unresolved. The CDR3 runs 18 residues. The V and J ends lost 5 bases and 0 bases respectively, with 20 bases between them. Germline values: CDR1 SEHNR, CDR2 FQNEAQ (reference sequence). The CDR3 loop is CASSPGWMEDLSGNTIYF. The CDR3, as DNA: TGTGCCAGCAGCCCAGGCTGGATGGAGGACCTCTCTGGAAACACCATATATTTT.

The chain uses TRBV19 and TRBJ2-3, with D perhaps TRBD2 (6 bases). Germline V lookup: CDR1 LNHDA, CDR2 SQIVND (reference sequence). This CDR3 comprises 14 residues. V was pared by 5 bases and J by 5 bases, with 14 bases between. The CDR3: CASSSSGRGDTQYF. As DNA, the CDR3 is TGTGCCAGTAGTTCCAGCGGGCGGGGAGATACGCAGTATTTT.

The chain is built from TRBV14 and TRBJ1-3; unclear D gene. CDR1 SGHDN and CDR2 FVKESK come from the germline V gene. This CDR3 spans 16 amino acids. V was shortened by 3 bases and J by 0 bases, with 12 bases between the two germline ends. The CDR3 reads CASSHFLRSSGNTIYF. The CDR3, as DNA: TGTGCCAGCAGCCATTTCTTGAGGTCCTCTGGAAACACCATATATTTT.

A remark on this clone: One end of the junction does not line up with germline, which may come from a read error. In DNA, the CDR3 is TGTTCCAGCAGCTTAGCTTACTTCCAGGACAAGGGCAGTAACTATGGCTACACCTTC. Amino acid sequence: CSSSLAYFQDKGSNYGYTF. The chain combines TRBV7-9 with TRBJ1-2; a weak D match, TRBD1 (5 bases). CDR1 SEHNR and CDR2 FQNEAQ come from the germline V gene (reference sequence). This CDR3 spans 19 amino acids.

This chain connects TRBV2 to TRBJ2-5; 8 positions agree with TRBD2. The CDR3 is made up of 15 amino acids. With 7 bases clipped from V and 6 bases from J, the junction kept 13 bases outside the gene matches. Looked up from germline, CDR1 is SNHLY and CDR2 is FYNNEI. Written as DNA, the CDR3 is TGTGCCAGCACCGGAGAGGGCGGGGGGTTAAAGACCCAGTACTTC. It translates to CASTGEGGGLKTQYF.